Listed here is a single TCR beta chain. Data came from immunoSEQ multiplex PCR; TCRdb stores just in-frame clones and leaves some out. In the table there are hundreds of thousands of clones, roughly 93% of which are singletons. This entry comes from a study of T cell responses to AZD1222 COVID-19 vaccine. The CDR3 totals 17 residues. Germline values: CDR1 SGDLS, CDR2 YYNGEE. V gave up 4 bases and J gave up 5 bases; unmatched junction bases: 12. Sequences were derived from peripheral blood, sampled 28 days after the second AZD1222 dose. This clonotype originated in an adult who received the AZD1222 COVID-19 vaccine. V and J are TRBV9 and TRBJ2-2; 9 nucleotides match TRBD2. Written as DNA, the CDR3 is TGTGCCAGCAGCTCCCGGGCAACTAGCGGGTCTACCGGGGAGCTGTTTTTT. Translation: CASSSRATSGSTGELFF.